The clone carrying this T cell receptor (beta chain) was seen repeatedly, ten times or more. Antigen unknown. Per germline, CDR1 MNHEY and CDR2 SVGEGT. The ends were cut back, 0 bases at V and 1 base at J, with 10 bases in the middle. CDR3 length: 16 amino acids. Amplification of TCR beta CDR3 regions used RNA as the template. HTBI primers were used for first-round RT-PCR of the TCR CDR3. MiXCR, applied by TCRdb to the multiplex PCR reads, yields one record per CDR3 protein. The table records approximately 590,000 distinct CDR3 sequences, 15% to 18% of them present only once. The data are from a study of T cells in Graves' hyperthyroidism and ophthalmopathy. Study-wide points: Also found in blood were most expanded thyroid clonotypes above 0.001. The model predicted ophthalmopathy a median around six months before onset.

The source material was blood. The V gene is TRBV6-2 or TRBV6-3, the J gene TRBJ2-1; D is uncertain. This clonotype was sampled from a woman younger than 45 with Graves' hyperthyroidism. The CDR3 loop is CASSYSSRPSYNEQFF. CDR3 coding DNA: TGTGCCAGCAGTTACTCTAGCAGACCGTCCTACAATGAGCAGTTCTTC.